This TCR beta chain was sequenced during a study of T cell repertoires in cytomegalovirus infection. Background on the study: TCR beta signatures that were public indicated CMV infection and matching HLA type. General study points: In two of eight donors, the top clonotype was HLA-C-restricted CMV-specific. Carriers of CMV and the relevant HLA type were discriminated by public TCR beta frequency.

TCRdb ran MiXCR on the reads and lists one entry per CDR3 protein. The sample has some 130,000 distinct CDR3 sequences, roughly 9% seen once; the top ten hold about a tenth. The germline V and J ends were trimmed by 8 bases and 12 bases, with 26 bases remaining between them. Germline V gene sequence: CDR1 MNHEY, CDR2 SVGEGT. The CDR3 contains 14 residues. This clonotype appeared a few times. Its antigen is currently unknown. This rearrangement joins TRBV6-2 or TRBV6-3 to TRBJ2-7, with D possibly being TRBD1 (6 bases). This sequence was found in a human donor in good health (CMV status not recorded). Some clones in this sample may be carry-over from other donors' samples. Sequenced: PBMCs. CDR3 bases: TGTGCCAGCGTAATTACCGGGACATCCTCCCGTTGGTACTTC. Its protein product is CASVITGTSSRWYF.